The text below deals with one T cell receptor beta chain. The data were taken from a study of blood T cell repertoires in COVID-19. About the study: The United States, Italy and Spain supplied acute and convalescent COVID-19 samples. Nucleic acid was either cDNA or gDNA, and it came from T cells, B-cell-depleted T cells, or PBMCs.

CDR3 size: 14 residues. Germline V lookup: CDR1 LNHDA, CDR2 SQIVND (reference sequence). The V gene end was trimmed by 9 bases and the J gene end by 2 bases; junction bases not matched to a gene: 6. TCRdb keeps only in-frame clones here, not all; method: immunoSEQ multiplex PCR. The table has under 200,000 clones, 70% to 90% seen once. The V gene is TRBV19, the J gene TRBJ2-2, with 7 bases fitting TRBD2. Specimen: peripheral blood. This sequence was found in a man in his sixties with active or convalescent COVID-19. CDR3 coding DNA: TGTGCCAGCCAGAAGCGGGGCAACACCGGGGAGCTGTTTTTT. As protein: CASQKRGNTGELFF.